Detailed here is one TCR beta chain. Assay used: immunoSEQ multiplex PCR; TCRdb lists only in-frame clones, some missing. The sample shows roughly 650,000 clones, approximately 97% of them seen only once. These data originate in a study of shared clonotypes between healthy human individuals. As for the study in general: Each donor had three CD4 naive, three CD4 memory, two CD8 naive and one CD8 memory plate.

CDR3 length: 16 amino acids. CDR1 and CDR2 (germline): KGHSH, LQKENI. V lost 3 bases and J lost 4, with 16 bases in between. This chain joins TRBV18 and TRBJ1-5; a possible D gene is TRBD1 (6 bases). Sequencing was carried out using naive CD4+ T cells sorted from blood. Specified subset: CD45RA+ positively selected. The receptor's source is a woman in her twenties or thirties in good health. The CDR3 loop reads CASSPGAVTNNQPQHF. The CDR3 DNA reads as TGTGCCAGCTCACCGGGGGCGGTTACTAATAATCAGCCCCAGCATTTT.